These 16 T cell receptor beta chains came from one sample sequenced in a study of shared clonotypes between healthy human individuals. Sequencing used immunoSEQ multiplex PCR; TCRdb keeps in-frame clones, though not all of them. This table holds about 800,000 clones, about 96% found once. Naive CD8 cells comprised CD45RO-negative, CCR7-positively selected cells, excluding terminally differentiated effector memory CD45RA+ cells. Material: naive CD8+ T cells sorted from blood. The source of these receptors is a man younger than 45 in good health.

The CDR3 region is CASSKASWWRGEQFF. CDR3 DNA: TGTGCCAGCAGCAAAGCATCCTGGTGGCGGGGTGAGCAGTTCTTC. The chain employs TRBV21-1 and TRBJ2-1; the table's D call of TRBD2 was not tested on the DNA. TRBV21-1 is tagged as a pseudogene. CDR3 length: 15 residues.

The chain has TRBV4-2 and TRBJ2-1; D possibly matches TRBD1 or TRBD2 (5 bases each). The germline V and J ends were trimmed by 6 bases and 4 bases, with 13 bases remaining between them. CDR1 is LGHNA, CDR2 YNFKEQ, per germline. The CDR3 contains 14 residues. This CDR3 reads CASRDPGPYNEQFF. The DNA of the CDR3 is TGTGCCAGCAGAGATCCGGGACCATACAATGAGCAGTTCTTC.

The CDR3 spells CASSPGPYVLATDTQYF. CDR3 in DNA: TGTGCCAGCTCACCTGGGCCCTACGTACTCGCAACAGATACGCAGTATTTT. The chain recombines TRBV18 with TRBJ2-3; D call uncertain. This CDR3 comprises 17 residues. Trimming left V 3 bases short and J 3 bases short, with 19 bases between. CDR1 is KGHSH, CDR2 LQKENI, per germline.

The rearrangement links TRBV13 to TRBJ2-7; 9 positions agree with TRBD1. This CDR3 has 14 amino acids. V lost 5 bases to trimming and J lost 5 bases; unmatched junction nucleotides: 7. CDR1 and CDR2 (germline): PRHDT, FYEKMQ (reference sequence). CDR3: CASSLRDRAHEQYF. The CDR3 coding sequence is TGTGCCAGCAGCCTCCGGGACAGGGCCCACGAGCAGTACTTC.

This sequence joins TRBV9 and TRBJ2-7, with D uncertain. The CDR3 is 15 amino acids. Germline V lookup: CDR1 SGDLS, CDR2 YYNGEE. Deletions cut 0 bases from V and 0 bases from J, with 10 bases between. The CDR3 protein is CASSVGNTDSYEQYF. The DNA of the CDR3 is TGTGCCAGCAGCGTAGGCAACACAGACTCCTACGAGCAGTACTTC.

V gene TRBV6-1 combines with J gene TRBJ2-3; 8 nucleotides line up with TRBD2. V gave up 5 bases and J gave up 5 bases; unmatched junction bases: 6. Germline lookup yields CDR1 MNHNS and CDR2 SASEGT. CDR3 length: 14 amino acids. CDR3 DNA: TGTGCCAGCAGTCCACCCGGGGGGGGAGATACGCAGTATTTT. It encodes CASSPPGGGDTQYF.

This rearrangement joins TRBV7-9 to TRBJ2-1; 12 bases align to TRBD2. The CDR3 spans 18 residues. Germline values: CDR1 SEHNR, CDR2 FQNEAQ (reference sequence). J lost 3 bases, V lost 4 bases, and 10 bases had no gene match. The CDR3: CASSSRARTSGNYNEQFF. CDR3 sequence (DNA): TGTGCCAGCAGCTCCAGGGCTCGGACTAGCGGGAACTACAATGAGCAGTTCTTC.

The CDR3 nucleotides read TGTGCCAGCAGCTTAAACACAGGGATTACCTACAATGAGCAGTTCTTC. This sequence encodes CASSLNTGITYNEQFF. The V gene is TRBV7-3, the J gene TRBJ2-1, with D possibly being TRBD1 (6 bases). Germline V CDR1 and CDR2: SGHTA, FQGTGA. V was clipped by 1 base and J by 2 bases, with 12 bases between them. The CDR3 length is 16 residues. The full variable domain, rest sourced from reference TRBV7-3 and TRBJ2-1, is GAGVSQTPSNKVTEKGKYVELRCDPISGHTALYWYRQSLGQGPEFLIYFQGTGAADDSGLPNDRFFAVRPEGSVSTLKIQRTERGDSAVYLCASSLNTGITYNEQFFGPGTRLTVL.

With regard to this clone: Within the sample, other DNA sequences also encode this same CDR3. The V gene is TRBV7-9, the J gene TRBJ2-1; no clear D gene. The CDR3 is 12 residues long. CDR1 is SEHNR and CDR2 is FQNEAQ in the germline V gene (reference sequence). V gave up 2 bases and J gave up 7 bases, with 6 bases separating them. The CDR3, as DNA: TGTGCCAGCAGCTTATCGAGGAATGAGCAGTTCTTC. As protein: CASSLSRNEQFF.

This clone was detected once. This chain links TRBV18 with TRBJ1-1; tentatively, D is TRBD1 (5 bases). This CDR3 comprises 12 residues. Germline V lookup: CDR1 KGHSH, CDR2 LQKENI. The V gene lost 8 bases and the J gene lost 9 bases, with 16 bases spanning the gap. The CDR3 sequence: CASPTGQGKAFF. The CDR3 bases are TGTGCCAGCCCTACCGGGCAGGGAAAAGCTTTCTTT.

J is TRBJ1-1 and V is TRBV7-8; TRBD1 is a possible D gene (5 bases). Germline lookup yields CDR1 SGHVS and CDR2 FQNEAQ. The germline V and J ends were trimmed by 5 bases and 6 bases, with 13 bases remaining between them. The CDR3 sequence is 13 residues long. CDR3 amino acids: CASSPGDSSEAFF. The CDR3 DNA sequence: TGTGCCAGCAGCCCCGGGGACTCCTCTGAAGCTTTCTTT.

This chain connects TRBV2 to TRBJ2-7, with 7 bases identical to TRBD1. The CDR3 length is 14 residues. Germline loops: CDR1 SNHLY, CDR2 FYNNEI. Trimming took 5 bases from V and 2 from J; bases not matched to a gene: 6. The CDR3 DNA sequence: TGTGCCAGCAGTTTCCCGGGACAGACCTACGAGCAGTACTTC. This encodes CASSFPGQTYEQYF.

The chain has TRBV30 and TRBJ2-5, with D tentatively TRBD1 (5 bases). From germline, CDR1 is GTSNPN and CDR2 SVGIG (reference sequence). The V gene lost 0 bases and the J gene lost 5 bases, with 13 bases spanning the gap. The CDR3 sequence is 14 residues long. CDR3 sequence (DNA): TGTGCCTGGAGTGTACTGGGCAGGGCCGAGACCCAGTACTTC. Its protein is CAWSVLGRAETQYF.

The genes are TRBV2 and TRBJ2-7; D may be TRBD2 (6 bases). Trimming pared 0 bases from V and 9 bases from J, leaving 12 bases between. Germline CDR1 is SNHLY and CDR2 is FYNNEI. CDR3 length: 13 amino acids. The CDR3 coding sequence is TGTGCCAGCAGTGAAGCTGGGCGGGGCGGGCAGTACTTC. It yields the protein CASSEAGRGGQYF.

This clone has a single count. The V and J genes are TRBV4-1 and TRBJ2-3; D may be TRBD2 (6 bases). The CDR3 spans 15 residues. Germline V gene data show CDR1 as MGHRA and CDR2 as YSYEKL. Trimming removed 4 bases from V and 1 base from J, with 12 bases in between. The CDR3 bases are TGCGCCAGCAGCCTTTATAGCGGACGCACAGATACGCAGTATTTT. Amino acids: CASSLYSGRTDTQYF.

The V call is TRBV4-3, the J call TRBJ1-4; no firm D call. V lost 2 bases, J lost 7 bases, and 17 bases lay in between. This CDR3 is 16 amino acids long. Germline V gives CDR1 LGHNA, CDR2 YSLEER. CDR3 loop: CASSQNLPGPSEKLFF. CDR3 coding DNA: TGCGCCAGCAGCCAAAATCTCCCCGGCCCTTCTGAAAAACTGTTTTTT.